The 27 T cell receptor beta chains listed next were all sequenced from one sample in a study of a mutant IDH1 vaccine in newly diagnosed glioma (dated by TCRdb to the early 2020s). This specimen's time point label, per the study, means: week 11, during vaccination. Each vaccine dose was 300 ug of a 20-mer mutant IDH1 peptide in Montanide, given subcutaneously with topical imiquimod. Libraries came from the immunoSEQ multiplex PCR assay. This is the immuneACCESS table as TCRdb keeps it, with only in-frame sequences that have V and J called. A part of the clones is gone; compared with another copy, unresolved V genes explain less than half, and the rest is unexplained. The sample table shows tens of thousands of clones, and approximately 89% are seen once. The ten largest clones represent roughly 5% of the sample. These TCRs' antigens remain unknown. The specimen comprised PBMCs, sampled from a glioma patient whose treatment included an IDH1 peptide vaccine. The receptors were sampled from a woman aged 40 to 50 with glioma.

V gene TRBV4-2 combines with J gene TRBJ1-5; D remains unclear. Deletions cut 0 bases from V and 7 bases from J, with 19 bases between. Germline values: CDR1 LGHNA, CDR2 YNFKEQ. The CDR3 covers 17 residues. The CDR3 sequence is CASSQDLQRRDRQPQHF. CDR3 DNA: TGTGCCAGCAGCCAAGATTTGCAACGGAGGGATCGGCAGCCCCAGCATTTT.

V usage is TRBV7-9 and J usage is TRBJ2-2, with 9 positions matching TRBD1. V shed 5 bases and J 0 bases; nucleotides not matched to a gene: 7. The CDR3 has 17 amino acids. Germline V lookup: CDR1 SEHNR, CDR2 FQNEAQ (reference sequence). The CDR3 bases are TGTGCCAGCAGCGCGGACAGGGGAATATCGAACACCGGGGAGCTGTTTTTT. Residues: CASSADRGISNTGELFF.

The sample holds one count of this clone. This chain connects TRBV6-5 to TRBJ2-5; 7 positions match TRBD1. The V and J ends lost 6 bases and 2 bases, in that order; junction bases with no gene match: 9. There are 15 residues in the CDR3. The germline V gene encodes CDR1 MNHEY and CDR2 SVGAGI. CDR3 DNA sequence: TGTGCCAGCAGCGACAGGGCTTCCACACAAGAGACCCAGTACTTC. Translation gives CASSDRASTQETQYF.

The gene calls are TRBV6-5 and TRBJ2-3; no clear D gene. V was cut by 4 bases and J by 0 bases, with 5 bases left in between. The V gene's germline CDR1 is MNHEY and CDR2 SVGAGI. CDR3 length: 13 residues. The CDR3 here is CASSFHSTDTQYF. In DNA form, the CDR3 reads TGTGCCAGCAGTTTTCACAGCACAGATACGCAGTATTTT.

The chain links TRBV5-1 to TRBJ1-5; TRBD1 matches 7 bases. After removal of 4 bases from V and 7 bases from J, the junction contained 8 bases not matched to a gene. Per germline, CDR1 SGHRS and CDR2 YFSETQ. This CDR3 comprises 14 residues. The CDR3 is CASSPTGVGQPQHF. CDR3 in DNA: TGCGCCAGCAGCCCAACAGGGGTGGGGCAGCCCCAGCATTTT.

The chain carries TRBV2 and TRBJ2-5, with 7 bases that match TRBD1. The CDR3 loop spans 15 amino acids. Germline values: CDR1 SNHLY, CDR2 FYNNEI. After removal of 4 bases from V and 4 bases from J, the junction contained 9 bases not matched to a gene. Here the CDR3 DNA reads TGTGCCAGCAGTGCGGACAGGATCAATCTAGAGACCCAGTACTTC. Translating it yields CASSADRINLETQYF.

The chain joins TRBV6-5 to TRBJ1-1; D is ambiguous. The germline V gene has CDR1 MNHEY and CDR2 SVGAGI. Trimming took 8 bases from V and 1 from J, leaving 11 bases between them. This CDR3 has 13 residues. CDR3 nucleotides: TGTGCCAGCCGACGGGAGCAGAACACTGAAGCTTTCTTT. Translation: CASRREQNTEAFF.

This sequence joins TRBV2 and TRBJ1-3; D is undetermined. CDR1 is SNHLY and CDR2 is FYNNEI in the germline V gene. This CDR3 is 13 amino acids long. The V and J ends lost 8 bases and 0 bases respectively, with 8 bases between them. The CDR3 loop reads CASALNSGNTIYF. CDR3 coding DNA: TGTGCCAGCGCCTTAAACTCTGGAAACACCATATATTTT.

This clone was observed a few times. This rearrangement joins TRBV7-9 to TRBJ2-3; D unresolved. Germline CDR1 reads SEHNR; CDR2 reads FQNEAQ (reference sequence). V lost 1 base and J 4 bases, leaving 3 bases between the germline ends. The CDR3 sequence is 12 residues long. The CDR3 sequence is CASSLDADTQYF. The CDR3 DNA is TGTGCCAGCAGCTTAGATGCAGATACGCAGTATTTT. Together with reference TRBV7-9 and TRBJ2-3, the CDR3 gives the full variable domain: DTGVSQNPRHKITKRGQNVTFRCDPISEHNRLYWYRQTLGQGPEFLTYFQNEAQLEKSRLLSDRFSAERPKGSFSTLEIQRTEQGDSAMYLCASSLDADTQYFGPGTRLTVL.

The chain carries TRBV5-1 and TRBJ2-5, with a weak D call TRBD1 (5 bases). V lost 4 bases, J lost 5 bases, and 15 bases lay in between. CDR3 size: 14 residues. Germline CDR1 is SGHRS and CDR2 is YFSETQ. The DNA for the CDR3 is TGCGCCAGCAGCCCTGGGCCAGGGTCGGAGACCCAGTACTTC. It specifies CASSPGPGSETQYF. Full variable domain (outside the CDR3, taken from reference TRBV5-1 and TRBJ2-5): KAGVTQTPRYLIKTRGQQVTLSCSPISGHRSVSWYQQTPGQGLQFLFEYFSETQRNKGNFPGRFSGRQFSNSRSEMNVSTLELGDSALYLCASSPGPGSETQYFGPGTRLLVL.

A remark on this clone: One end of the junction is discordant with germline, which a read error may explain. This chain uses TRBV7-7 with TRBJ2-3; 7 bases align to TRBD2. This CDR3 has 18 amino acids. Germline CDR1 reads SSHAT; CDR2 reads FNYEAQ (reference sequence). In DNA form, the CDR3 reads TGTGCTAGCAGCTTAGGCCCCGAACGGGGGGACTCTACAGATACGCAGTATTTT. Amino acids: CASSLGPERGDSTDTQYF.

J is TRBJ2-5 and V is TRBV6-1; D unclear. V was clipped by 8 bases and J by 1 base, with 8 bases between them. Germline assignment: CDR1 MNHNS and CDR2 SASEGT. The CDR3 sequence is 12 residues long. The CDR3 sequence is CASRASQETQYF. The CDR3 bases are TGTGCCAGCCGTGCGAGCCAAGAGACCCAGTACTTC.

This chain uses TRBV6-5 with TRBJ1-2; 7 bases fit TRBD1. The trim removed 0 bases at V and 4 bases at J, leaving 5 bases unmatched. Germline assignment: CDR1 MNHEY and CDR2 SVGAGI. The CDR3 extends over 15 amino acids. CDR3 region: CASSYSRRGPYGYTF. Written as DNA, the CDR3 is TGTGCCAGCAGTTACTCGAGAAGGGGGCCCTATGGCTACACCTTC.

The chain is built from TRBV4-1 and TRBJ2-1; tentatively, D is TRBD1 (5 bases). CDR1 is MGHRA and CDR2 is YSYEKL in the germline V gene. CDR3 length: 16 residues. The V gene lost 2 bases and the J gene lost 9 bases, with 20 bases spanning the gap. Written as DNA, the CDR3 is TGCGCCAGCAGCCAAAGGGAAGGAACAGGTCCAGGTGAGCAGTTCTTC. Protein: CASSQREGTGPGEQFF.

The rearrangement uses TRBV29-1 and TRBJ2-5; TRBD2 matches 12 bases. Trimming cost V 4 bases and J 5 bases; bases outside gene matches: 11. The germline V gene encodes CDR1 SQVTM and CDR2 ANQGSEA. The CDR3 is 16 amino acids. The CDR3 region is CSVAASGRAVEETQYF. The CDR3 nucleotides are TGCAGCGTTGCCGCTAGCGGGAGGGCGGTGGAGGAGACCCAGTACTTC.

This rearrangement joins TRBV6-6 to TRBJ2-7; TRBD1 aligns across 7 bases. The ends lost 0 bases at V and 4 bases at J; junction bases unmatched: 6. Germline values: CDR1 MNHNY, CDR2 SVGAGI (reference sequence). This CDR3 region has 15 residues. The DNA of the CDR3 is TGTGCCAGCAGTTACTCTGCGACAGGGTCGTACGAGCAGTACTTC. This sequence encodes CASSYSATGSYEQYF.

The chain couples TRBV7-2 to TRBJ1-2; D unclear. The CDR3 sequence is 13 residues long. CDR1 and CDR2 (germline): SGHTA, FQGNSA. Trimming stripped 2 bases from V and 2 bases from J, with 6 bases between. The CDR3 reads CASSLYGNYGYTF. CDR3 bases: TGTGCCAGCAGCTTATATGGGAACTATGGCTACACCTTC. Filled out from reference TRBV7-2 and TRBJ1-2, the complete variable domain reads GAGVSQSPSNKVTEKGKDVELRCDPISGHTALYWYRQSLGQGLEFLIYFQGNSAPDKSGLPSDRFSAERTGGSVSTLTIQRTQQEDSAVYLCASSLYGNYGYTFGSGTRLTVV.

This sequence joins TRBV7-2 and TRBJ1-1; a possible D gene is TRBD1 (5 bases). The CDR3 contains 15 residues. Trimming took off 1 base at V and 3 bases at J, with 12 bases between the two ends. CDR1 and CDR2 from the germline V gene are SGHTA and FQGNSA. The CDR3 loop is CASSLVGGLDTEAFF. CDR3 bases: TGTGCCAGCAGCTTAGTTGGGGGGTTGGACACTGAAGCTTTCTTT.

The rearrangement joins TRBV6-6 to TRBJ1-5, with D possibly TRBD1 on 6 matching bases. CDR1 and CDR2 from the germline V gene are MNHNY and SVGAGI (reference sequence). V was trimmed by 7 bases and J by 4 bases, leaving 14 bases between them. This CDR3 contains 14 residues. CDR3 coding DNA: TGTGCCAGCACTACAAGGGGGGTGAATCAGCCCCAGCATTTT. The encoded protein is CASTTRGVNQPQHF.

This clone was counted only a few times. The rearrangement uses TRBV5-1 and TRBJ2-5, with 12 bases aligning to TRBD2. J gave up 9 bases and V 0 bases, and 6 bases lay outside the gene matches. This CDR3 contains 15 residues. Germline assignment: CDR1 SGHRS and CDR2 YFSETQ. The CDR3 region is CASSLGLAGEGAQYF. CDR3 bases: TGCGCCAGCAGCTTGGGACTAGCGGGAGAGGGGGCCCAGTACTTC.

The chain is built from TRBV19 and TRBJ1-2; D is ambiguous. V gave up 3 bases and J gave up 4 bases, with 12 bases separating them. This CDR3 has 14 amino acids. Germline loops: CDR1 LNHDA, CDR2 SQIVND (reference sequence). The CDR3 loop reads CASSMPGLGYGYTF. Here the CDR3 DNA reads TGTGCCAGTAGTATGCCGGGGTTAGGCTATGGCTACACCTTC. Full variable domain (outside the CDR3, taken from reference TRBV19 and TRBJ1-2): DGGITQSPKYLFRKEGQNVTLSCEQNLNHDAMYWYRQDPGQGLRLIYYSQIVNDFQKGDIAEGYSVSREKKESFPLTVTSAQKNPTAFYLCASSMPGLGYGYTFGSGTRLTVV.

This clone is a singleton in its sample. The CDR3 sequence is CASSQVGTDTQYF. CDR3 nucleotides: TGCGCCAGCAGCCAAGTAGGGACAGATACGCAGTATTTT. The genes are TRBV4-3 and TRBJ2-3; D unclear. The CDR3 runs to 13 residues. Germline CDR1 LGHNA, CDR2 YSLEER. Trimming stripped 1 base from V and 3 bases from J, with 5 bases between.

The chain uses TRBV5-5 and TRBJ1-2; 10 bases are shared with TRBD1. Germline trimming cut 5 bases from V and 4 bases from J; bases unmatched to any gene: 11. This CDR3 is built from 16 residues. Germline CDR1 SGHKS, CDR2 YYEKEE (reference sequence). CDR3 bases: TGTGCCAGCAGTTACCAGGGGGGGACAGGGGTCTATGGCTACACCTTC. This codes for CASSYQGGTGVYGYTF. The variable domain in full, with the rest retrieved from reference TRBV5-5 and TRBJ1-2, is DAGVTQSPTHLIKTRGQQVTLRCSPISGHKSVSWYQQVLGQGPQFIFQYYEKEERGRGNFPDRFSARQFPNYSSELNVNALLLGDSALYLCASSYQGGTGVYGYTFGSGTRLTVV.

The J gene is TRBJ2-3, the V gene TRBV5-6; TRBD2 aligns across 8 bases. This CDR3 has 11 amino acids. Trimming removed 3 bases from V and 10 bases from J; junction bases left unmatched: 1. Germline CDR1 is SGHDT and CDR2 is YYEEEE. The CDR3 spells CASSSGGAQYF. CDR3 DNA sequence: TGTGCCAGCAGCTCGGGGGGGGCGCAGTATTTT.

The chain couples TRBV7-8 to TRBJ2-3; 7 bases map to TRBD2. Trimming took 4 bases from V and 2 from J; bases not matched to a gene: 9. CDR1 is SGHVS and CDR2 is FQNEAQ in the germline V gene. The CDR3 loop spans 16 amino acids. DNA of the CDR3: TGTGCCAGCAGCTCCGAAGCGGGGCTTTCCACAGATACGCAGTATTTT. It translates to CASSSEAGLSTDTQYF.

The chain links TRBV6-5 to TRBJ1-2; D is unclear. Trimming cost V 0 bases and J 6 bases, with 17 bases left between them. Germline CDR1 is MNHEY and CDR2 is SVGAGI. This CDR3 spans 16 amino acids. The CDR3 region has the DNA TGTGCCAGCAGTTACTCCCCCAGGACCGCCGGGGATGGCTACACCTTC. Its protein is CASSYSPRTAGDGYTF.

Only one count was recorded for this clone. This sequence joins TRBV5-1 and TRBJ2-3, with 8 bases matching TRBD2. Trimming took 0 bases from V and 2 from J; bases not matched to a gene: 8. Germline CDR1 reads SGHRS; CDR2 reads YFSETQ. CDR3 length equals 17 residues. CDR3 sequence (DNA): TGCGCCAGCAGCTTGGCTAGCGGGTTGGCCTTCACAGATACGCAGTATTTT. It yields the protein CASSLASGLAFTDTQYF.